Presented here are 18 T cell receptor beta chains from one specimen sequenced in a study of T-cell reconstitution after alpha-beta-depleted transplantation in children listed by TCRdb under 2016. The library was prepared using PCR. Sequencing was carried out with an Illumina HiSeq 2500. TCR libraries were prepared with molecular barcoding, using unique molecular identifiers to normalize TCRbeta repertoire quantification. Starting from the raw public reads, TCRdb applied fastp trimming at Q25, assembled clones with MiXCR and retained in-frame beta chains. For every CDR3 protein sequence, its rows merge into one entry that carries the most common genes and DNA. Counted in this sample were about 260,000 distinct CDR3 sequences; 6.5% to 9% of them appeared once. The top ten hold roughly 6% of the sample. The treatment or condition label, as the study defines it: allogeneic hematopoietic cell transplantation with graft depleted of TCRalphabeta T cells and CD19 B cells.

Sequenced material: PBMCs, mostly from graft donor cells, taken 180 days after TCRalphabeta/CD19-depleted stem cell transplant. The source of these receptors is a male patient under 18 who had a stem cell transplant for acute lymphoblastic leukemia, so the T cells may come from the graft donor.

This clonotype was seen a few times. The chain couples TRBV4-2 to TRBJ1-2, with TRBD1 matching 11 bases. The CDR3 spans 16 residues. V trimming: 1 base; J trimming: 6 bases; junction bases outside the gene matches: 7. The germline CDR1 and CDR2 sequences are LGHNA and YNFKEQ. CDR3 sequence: CASSQAPGQGGDGYTF. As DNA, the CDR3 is TGTGCCAGCAGCCAAGCCCCGGGACAGGGGGGAGATGGCTACACCTTC.

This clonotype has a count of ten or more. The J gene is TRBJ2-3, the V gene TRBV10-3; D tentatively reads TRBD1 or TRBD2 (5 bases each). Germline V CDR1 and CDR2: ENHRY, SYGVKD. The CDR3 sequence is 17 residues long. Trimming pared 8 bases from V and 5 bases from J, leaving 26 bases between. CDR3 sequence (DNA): TGTGCCATCTCCTTGCCCGCCCTCGGGGCCCCAAAAGATACGCAGTATTTT. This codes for CAISLPALGAPKDTQYF.

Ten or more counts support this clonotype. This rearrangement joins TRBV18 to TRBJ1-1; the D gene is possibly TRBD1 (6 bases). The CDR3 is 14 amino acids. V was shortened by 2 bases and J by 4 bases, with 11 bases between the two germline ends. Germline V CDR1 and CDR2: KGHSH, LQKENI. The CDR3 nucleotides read TGTGCCAGCTCACCAGAGGGGGTAGGCACTGAAGCTTTCTTT. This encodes CASSPEGVGTEAFF.

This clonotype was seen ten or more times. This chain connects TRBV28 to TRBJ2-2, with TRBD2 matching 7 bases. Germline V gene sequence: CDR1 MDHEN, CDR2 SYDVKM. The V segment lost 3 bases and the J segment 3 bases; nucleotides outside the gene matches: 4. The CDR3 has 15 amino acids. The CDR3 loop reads CASSLPSGYTGELFF. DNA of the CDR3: TGTGCCAGCAGTTTGCCTAGCGGCTACACCGGGGAGCTGTTTTTT.

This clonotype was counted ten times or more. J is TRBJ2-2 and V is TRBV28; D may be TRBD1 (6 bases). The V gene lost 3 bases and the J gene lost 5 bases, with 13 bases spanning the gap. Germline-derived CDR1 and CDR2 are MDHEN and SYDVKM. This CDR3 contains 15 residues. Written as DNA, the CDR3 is TGTGCCAGCAGTTTTAAGACAGGAGTGACCGGGGAGCTGTTTTTT. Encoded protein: CASSFKTGVTGELFF.

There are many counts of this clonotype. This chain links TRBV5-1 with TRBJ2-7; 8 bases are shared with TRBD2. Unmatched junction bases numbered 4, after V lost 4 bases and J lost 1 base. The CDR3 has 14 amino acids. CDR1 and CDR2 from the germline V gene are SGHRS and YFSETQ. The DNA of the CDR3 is TGCGCCAGCAGCCACGGGGGGGTTTCCTACGAGCAGTACTTC. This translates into CASSHGGVSYEQYF.

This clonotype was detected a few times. The CDR3 reads CASGQGRISYGYTF. CDR3 DNA: TGTGCCAGCGGACAGGGGAGGATCAGCTATGGCTACACCTTC. The chain is built from TRBV19 and TRBJ1-2; 9 bases are a match to TRBD1. Germline CDR1 and CDR2: LNHDA and SQIVND (reference sequence). The CDR3 contains 14 residues. The V and J ends lost 9 bases and 4 bases, in that order; junction bases with no gene match: 9.

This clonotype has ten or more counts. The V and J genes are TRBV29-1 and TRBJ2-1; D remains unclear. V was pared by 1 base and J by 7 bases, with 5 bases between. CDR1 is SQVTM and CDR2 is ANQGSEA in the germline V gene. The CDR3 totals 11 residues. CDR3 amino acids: CSVEGGNEQFF. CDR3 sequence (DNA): TGCAGCGTTGAAGGGGGAAATGAGCAGTTCTTC.

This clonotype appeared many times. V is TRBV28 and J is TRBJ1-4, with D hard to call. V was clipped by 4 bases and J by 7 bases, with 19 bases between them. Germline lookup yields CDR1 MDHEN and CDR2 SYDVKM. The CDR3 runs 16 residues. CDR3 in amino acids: CASSSLTIESLEKLFF. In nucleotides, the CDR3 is TGTGCCAGCAGTTCCTTAACAATCGAGTCTCTTGAAAAACTGTTTTTT.

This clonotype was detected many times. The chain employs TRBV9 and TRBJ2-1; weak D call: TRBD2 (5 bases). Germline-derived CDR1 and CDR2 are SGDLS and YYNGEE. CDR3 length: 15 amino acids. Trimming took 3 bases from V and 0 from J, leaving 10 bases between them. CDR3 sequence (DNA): TGTGCCAGCAGCGGGAGCGGATCCTCCTACAATGAGCAGTTCTTC. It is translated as CASSGSGSSYNEQFF.

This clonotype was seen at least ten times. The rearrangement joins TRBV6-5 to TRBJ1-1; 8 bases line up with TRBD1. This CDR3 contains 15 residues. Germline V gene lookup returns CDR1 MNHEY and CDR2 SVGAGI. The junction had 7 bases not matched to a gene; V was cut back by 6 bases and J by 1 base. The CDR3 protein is CASSPLDRENTEAFF. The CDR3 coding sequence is TGTGCCAGCAGCCCCCTGGACAGGGAGAACACTGAAGCTTTCTTT.

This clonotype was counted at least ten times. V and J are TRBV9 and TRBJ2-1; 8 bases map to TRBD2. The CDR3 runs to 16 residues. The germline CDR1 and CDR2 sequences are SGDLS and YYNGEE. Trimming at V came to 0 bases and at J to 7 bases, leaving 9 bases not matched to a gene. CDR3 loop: CASSVEALGGANEQFF. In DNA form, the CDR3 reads TGTGCCAGCAGCGTAGAGGCCCTCGGGGGGGCGAATGAGCAGTTCTTC.

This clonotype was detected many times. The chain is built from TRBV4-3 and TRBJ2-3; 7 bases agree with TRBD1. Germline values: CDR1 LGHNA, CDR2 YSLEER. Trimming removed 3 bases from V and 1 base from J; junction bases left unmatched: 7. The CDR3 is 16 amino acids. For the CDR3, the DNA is TGCGCCAGCAGCCACTACAGGGGTTCGGGCACAGATACGCAGTATTTT. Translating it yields CASSHYRGSGTDTQYF.

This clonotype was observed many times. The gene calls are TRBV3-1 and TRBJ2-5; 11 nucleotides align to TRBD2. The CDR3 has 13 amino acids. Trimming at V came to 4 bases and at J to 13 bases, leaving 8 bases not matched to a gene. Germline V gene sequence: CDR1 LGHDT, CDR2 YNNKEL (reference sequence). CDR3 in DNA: TGTGCCAGCAGCCGAGTAGCGGGAGGGCCGACGTACTTC. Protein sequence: CASSRVAGGPTYF.

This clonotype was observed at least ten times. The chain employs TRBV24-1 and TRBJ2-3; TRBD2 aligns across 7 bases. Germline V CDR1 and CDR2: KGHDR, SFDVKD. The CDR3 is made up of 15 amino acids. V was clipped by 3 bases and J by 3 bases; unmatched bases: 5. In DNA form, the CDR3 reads TGTGCCACCAGTGATGCCGGGGAGGGGACAGATACGCAGTATTTT. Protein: CATSDAGEGTDTQYF.

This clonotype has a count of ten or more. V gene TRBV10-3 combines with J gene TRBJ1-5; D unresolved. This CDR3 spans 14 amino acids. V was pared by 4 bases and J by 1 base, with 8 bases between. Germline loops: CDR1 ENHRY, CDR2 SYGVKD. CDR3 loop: CAISAGLSNQPQHF. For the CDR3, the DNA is TGTGCCATCAGTGCGGGTTTAAGCAATCAGCCCCAGCATTTT.

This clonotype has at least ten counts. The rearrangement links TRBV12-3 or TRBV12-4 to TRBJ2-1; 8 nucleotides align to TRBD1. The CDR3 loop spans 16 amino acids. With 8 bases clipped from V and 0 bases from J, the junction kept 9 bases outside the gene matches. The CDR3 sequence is CASGWGDRRSYNEQFF. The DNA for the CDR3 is TGTGCCAGCGGTTGGGGGGACAGGCGCTCCTACAATGAGCAGTTCTTC.

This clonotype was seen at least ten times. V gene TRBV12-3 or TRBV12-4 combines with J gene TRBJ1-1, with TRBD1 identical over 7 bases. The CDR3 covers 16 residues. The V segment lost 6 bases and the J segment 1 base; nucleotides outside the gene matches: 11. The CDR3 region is CASSEIRGQWNTEAFF. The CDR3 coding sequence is TGTGCCAGCAGCGAGATAAGGGGGCAATGGAACACTGAAGCTTTCTTT.